These 14 T cell receptor beta chains were all obtained from the same sample, sequenced in a study of cytomegalovirus exposure and HLA in healthy donors. Researchers ran the PCR with 60 Vbeta and 13 Jbeta primers. Here immunoSEQ multiplex PCR was the method, and the copy in TCRdb shows in-frame clones only, minus some. The sample records 130,000 to 150,000 clones, about 74% being singletons. Sequencing was done on a sample of PBMCs. These TCRs come from a man younger than 30 in good health and CMV-seropositive.

This clone was counted only a few times. The chain employs TRBV30 and TRBJ1-5; tentative D call: TRBD1 (5 bases). Per the germline V gene, CDR1 is GTSNPN and CDR2 is SVGIG (reference sequence). The CDR3 contains 14 residues. V lost 2 bases and J lost 6, with 14 bases in between. In nucleotides, the CDR3 is TGTGCCTGGAGTCCCAGACAGCGCGTTCAGCCCCAGCATTTT. Translating it yields CAWSPRQRVQPQHF.

The chain recombines TRBV11-1 with TRBJ1-2; 8 positions agree with TRBD1. V lost 1 base to trimming and J lost 7 bases; unmatched junction nucleotides: 2. Germline V CDR1 and CDR2: SGHAT, FQDESV (reference sequence). CDR3 size: 13 residues. This CDR3 is CASSLEDRAGYTF. DNA for the CDR3: TGTGCCAGCAGCTTAGAGGACAGGGCTGGCTACACCTTC.

The chain employs TRBV19 and TRBJ1-1; TRBD1 matches 7 bases. Germline assignment: CDR1 LNHDA and CDR2 SQIVND (reference sequence). Germline trimming cut 3 bases from V and 8 bases from J; bases unmatched to any gene: 6. This CDR3 is 13 amino acids long. CDR3 in amino acids: CASSIDRAGEAFF. The CDR3 coding sequence is TGTGCCAGTAGTATCGACAGGGCGGGCGAAGCTTTCTTT.

This chain joins TRBV5-6 and TRBJ1-2; 11 bases are shared with TRBD1. This CDR3 region has 15 residues. The V segment lost 4 bases and the J segment 6 bases; nucleotides outside the gene matches: 8. Germline CDR1 SGHDT, CDR2 YYEEEE. In DNA form, the CDR3 reads TGTGCCAGCAGCCGTCTCGGACAGGGGGCGAATGGCTACACCTTC. The encoded protein is CASSRLGQGANGYTF.

The genes are TRBV14 and TRBJ1-1, with TRBD1 as a possible D gene (5 bases). CDR3 length: 18 residues. Germline V gene lookup returns CDR1 SGHDN and CDR2 FVKESK. V was cut by 0 bases and J by 0 bases, with 17 bases left in between. Here the CDR3 reads CASSQDVKAGILNTEAFF. CDR3 coding DNA: TGTGCCAGCAGCCAAGACGTAAAGGCAGGGATATTGAACACTGAAGCTTTCTTT.

This chain joins TRBV7-2 and TRBJ2-7; TRBD2 might be the D (6 bases). The CDR3 totals 14 residues. Germline CDR1 and CDR2: SGHTA and FQGNSA. The V end was cut by 5 bases, the J end by 6 bases, with 17 bases between. CDR3 sequence: CASSQRLGGIEQYF. As DNA, the CDR3 is TGTGCCAGCAGCCAACGACTAGGAGGGATCGAGCAGTACTTC.

V and J are TRBV5-8 and TRBJ2-3; D is undetermined. CDR3 length: 16 amino acids. Trimming removed 6 bases at V and 6 bases at J, with 23 bases between. Germline V gene sequence: CDR1 SGHTS, CDR2 YDEGEE. CDR3 residues: CASTPGQPFGTDTQYF. The CDR3 DNA sequence: TGTGCCAGCACTCCGGGTCAGCCCTTCGGTACGGATACGCAGTATTTT.

This clone was seen only once. The chain combines TRBV19 with TRBJ1-4; D is unclear. The V end lost 10 bases, the J end lost 1 base, and 19 bases lay between the germline ends. The CDR3 length is 16 residues. Germline CDR1 and CDR2: LNHDA and SQIVND (reference sequence). The CDR3 DNA reads TGTGCCACCCAGGAGTCGGGCGGAGGAACTAATGAAAAACTGTTTTTT. Protein: CATQESGGGTNEKLFF.

In this sample, this clone turned up once. The J gene is TRBJ1-3, the V gene TRBV11-2; TRBD1 agrees at 8 bases. Looked up from germline, CDR1 is SGHAT and CDR2 is FQNNGV. V gave up 4 bases and J gave up 6 bases; unmatched junction bases: 8. The CDR3 is made up of 15 amino acids. As DNA, the CDR3 is TGTGCCAGCAGCTCCCGGACAGGGCTTTTAAACACCATATATTTT. Translating gives CASSSRTGLLNTIYF.

The chain links TRBV6-5 to TRBJ1-2; TRBD1 aligns across 12 bases. The CDR3 runs 13 residues. Losses at the gene ends were 4 bases for V and 8 bases for J; bases not matched to a gene: 2. Looked up from germline, CDR1 is MNHEY and CDR2 is SVGAGI. The CDR3 reads CASSWGQGAGYTF. For the CDR3, the DNA is TGTGCCAGCAGTTGGGGACAGGGGGCCGGCTACACCTTC.

The chain couples TRBV6-6 to TRBJ2-7; perhaps TRBD2 as D (8 bases). The CDR3 is 15 residues long. CDR1 is MNHNY, CDR2 SVGAGI, per germline (reference sequence). V was trimmed by 0 bases and J by 6 bases, leaving 15 bases between them. The CDR3 region has the DNA TGTGCCAGCAGTTACTCGTCGGGAGGGGGCAGCGAGCAGTACTTC. It codes for CASSYSSGGGSEQYF.

The sample holds a few counts of this clone. V and J are TRBV10-2 and TRBJ2-3; the D is unclear. Trimming removed 1 base from V and 2 bases from J, with 4 bases in between. The CDR3 is 13 amino acids. Germline values: CDR1 WSHSY, CDR2 SAAADI. CDR3 protein: CASSEYITDTQYF. The CDR3 coding sequence is TGCGCCAGCAGTGAGTATATCACAGATACGCAGTATTTT.

The V call is TRBV25-1, the J call TRBJ2-7; 8 bases map to TRBD1. This CDR3 region has 15 residues. Trimming took 4 bases from V and 2 from J; bases not matched to a gene: 7. From germline, CDR1 is MGHDK and CDR2 SYGVNS. The CDR3 spells CASSVWTGNTYEQYF. CDR3 nucleotides: TGTGCCAGCAGTGTCTGGACAGGGAACACCTACGAGCAGTACTTC.

The chain is built from TRBV7-6 and TRBJ1-1; D possibly corresponds to TRBD1 (5 bases). The V end lost 4 bases, the J end lost 0 bases, and 18 bases lay between the germline ends. Germline CDR1 is SGHVS and CDR2 is FNYEAQ. The CDR3 is 17 amino acids. The CDR3 DNA is TGTGCCAGCAGCTCCCTTCCCGCAGGAGGGGTGAACACTGAAGCTTTCTTT. This translates into CASSSLPAGGVNTEAFF.